Given below is one T cell receptor beta chain in context. This clone was recorded only once. Its antigen is unknown. No per-base quality is available; no much larger clone lies one base away. The data were taken from a study of cytomegalovirus exposure and HLA in healthy donors (dated by TCRdb to the late 2010s). For context, the study as a whole: An earlier analysis of some 620 of the donors reported under 300 Gb of sequence data and 90 million to 120 million unique TCR beta sequences obtained from around 170 million T cells. Class I and class II HLA loci were covered by the typing at four-digit resolution. Around 300 gigabases of sequencing data and some 85 million unique TCR sequences were included in an early release covering about 620 HLA-typed donors. Genome-wide SNP genotypes for about 55% of the 666 donors were used in a later genetic analysis, which treated that subset as a discovery cohort. Alongside the repertoire data, information on donor age, sex, ethnicity and CMV serostatus was compiled. Among about 410 genotyped donors of the cohort, an average of about 220,000 unique TCR beta nucleotide sequences was sequenced per donor, of which 15% to 20% were non-productive. The genetic ancestry cluster associated with self-reported Caucasian donors included about four fifths of the approximately 400 genotyped donors. The T cell repertoires of 700 or so subjects were profiled by immunosequencing and related to cytomegalovirus serostatus. The number of typed donors differed by locus: roughly 620-630 for A, B, C, DRB1 and DQB1; approximately 520 for DQA1; some 610 for DPA1; and 400 to 480 for DPB1. To decide whether each TCR beta V gene segment behaved as functional or pseudogenic, an earlier analysis of approximately 600 of the donors relied on high-throughput TCR beta sequencing. In the later analysis, no new phenotypic data were used to find candidate immune exposures; instead, reliance was placed on TCR beta sequences and their occurrence across donors. The study aimed to test whether signatures of past pathogen exposure could be identified by cataloging public T cell receptors. To predict cytomegalovirus infection status, the study brought together high-throughput TCR immunosequencing, statistical association of individual TCRs with disease status, and machine learning. Every discovery cohort repertoire had been produced on one sequencing platform. To study patterns of TCR occurrence, a later analysis re-analyzed previously published TCR beta repertoires from around 660 donors and added high-resolution HLA genotyping. Along with the roughly 670-subject first cohort, a separate validation cohort of over a hundred different subjects was used. Because of strong linkage in the cohort, five DR-DQ haplotypes were treated as single units for association and clustering. Study-level results and caveats: A later analysis reported that several top co-occurrence clusters appeared linked to parvovirus B19, influenza, CMV and Epstein-Barr virus. This cohort had only TCR beta chains sequenced, and the lack of alpha or paired-chain data limited which features could be detected. It was suggested by the authors that the approach could potentially be generalized to other disease states and immunological phenotypes. Approximately 18 rarely observed V segments, including chromosome 9 orphons, were excluded from the earlier analysis of approximately 500 of the donors because counts were too low. The presence/absence analyses assumed that sequencing depth was roughly uniform across donors, and that assumption may not be true. In a later analysis, HLA-associated TCR beta chains showed more clonal expansion and lower generation probabilities than non-associated chains that were equally common. Correlated functional status among segregating V segments might reflect linkage disequilibrium, but an unknown experimental factor could not be ruled out. A few of the identified cytomegalovirus-associated TCR beta chains were confirmed in vitro to be specific for cytomegalovirus antigens. Because the 87-base-pair reads could not distinguish some IMGT-functional V segments, including TRBV6-2 and TRBV6-3, those segments were excluded. An earlier analysis of around 540 of the donors showed that most TCR beta V segments appeared in productive rearrangements either about 87% or about 30% of the time, which broadly matched IMGT annotations. In both the original and validation cohorts, the classifier was reported to diagnose cytomegalovirus status with high specificity and sensitivity. The sequencing pipeline was judged likely to have produced a cluster of highly shared sequence variants as a technical artifact. The study listed 150 to 200 TCR beta chains as associated with cytomegalovirus. Across donors, most TCR sequences were observed very rarely, whereas some public TCRs were present in many individuals. Strong co-occurrence of HLA alleles, especially DR and DQ, made assigning TCR associations to individual alleles difficult. According to a later analysis, TCR association rates differed among HLA loci, with DRB1 alleles showing the most associated TCRs and HLA-C alleles showing the fewest. Because HLA typing was missing for some donors at each locus, association tests included only the typed subset. A further reported finding was that TCR beta sequences accurately predicted the HLA-A and HLA-B alleles for most subjects in the first cohort. Compared with the roughly 700-donor mean, donors in an Asian-associated ancestry cluster had fewer N-insertions in productive TCRs, according to a later genetic analysis. In a later analysis, most CMV-associated TCR beta chains were found to appear HLA-restricted, with HLA associations seemingly driven largely by CMV exposure. Immune exposure information for the cohort was limited to CMV serostatus. V-gene and J-gene trimming of TCR beta chains was associated with a missense DCLRE1C variant in a later genetic analysis, and the association was replicated in an independent cohort. A later analysis associated about 17,000 TCR beta sequences with specific HLA alleles at a false discovery rate of 0.05.

Receptor libraries were prepared by the immunoSEQ multiplex PCR assay. The multiplex PCR relied on a mix of 60 forward primers for TCR Vbeta segments and 13 reverse primers for TCR Jbeta segments. The CDR3 region of rearranged TCR beta genes was amplified from genomic DNA by a multiplex PCR assay. On the Illumina HiSeq System, the amplified TCR beta libraries were sequenced as 87-base-pair reads. On the authors' methods: A later analysis counted some 80 million unique TCR beta chains across the 666 repertoires, and some 11 million of these chains were shared by at least two donors. To remove PCR and sequencing errors, raw reads were error-corrected and collapsed into unique sequences using a nearest-neighbor algorithm that merged closely related sequences. Alignment of CDR3 sequences to IMGT reference sequences was used to assign V, D and J gene segments. For a sequence to be retained, at least a six-nucleotide match to both a V gene segment and a J gene segment was required. A rearrangement was called productive if the CDR3 had no stop codons and remained in frame with V and J, and every other rearrangement was called non-productive. Following IMGT convention, CDR3 was defined as the stretch from the second conserved V-encoded cysteine up to the conserved J-encoded phenylalanine. Sequences without an unambiguous match to a single V gene segment were excluded from the earlier analysis of 450 to 650 of the donors. In an earlier analysis of approximately 560 of the donors, a V segment was called functional when productive rearrangements were above 56.7%, and segregating when the standard deviation between donors exceeded 5%. To diagnose cytomegalovirus status from the catalog of TCR beta chain sequences, a statistical classification framework was built. V and J gene assignment, in a later analysis, came from comparing TCR nucleotide sequences with IMGT/GENE-DB human TR gene sequences. The TCRdist pipeline was used in a later analysis to assign CDR3 sequences and most-parsimonious VDJ recombination scenarios. In a later analysis, each TCR beta chain was defined by its CDR3 amino acid sequence together with its V-gene family, and reads without a unique V-gene family were excluded. To address suspected cross-contamination and a sequencing artifact, a later analysis removed 550 to 750 highly shared, low-generation-probability nucleotide sequences. A later analysis calculated a clonal expansion index for each public chain from normalized within-repertoire ranks of inferred template counts. In a later analysis, generation probabilities were computed with a VDJ recombination model fitted to out-of-frame rearrangements, and the resulting probabilities were checked against IGoR. A later analysis scored TCR-TCR, TCR-HLA and TCR-CMV co-occurrence with hypergeometric tests, applying a repertoire-size bias correction to TCR pairs. False discovery rates were estimated in a later analysis by permuting HLA or CMV assignments 20 times. In a later analysis, co-occurring TCRs were grouped using DBSCAN, and TCRdist sequence similarity was added for clustering within HLA-allele-positive subsets. Repertoires with fewer than 30,000 or more than 120,000 public chains, plus five repertoires with anomalous nucleotide sharing, were excluded from co-occurrence clustering. Imported from immuneACCESS, the table was reduced by TCRdb to in-frame sequences with V and J called. These copies leave out some clones; in studies compared against another copy, an unresolved V gene accounts for under half, and the cause of the remainder is not known. The V and J calls and clone size come from that table; D and trimming were worked out from the DNA. The sample table lists 55,000 to 85,000 clones, roughly 74% of them with a count of one. 7.8% of the sample goes to the ten largest clones.

The cohort consisted of fewer than 700 healthy bone marrow donors. Cohort members were all nominally healthy when sampled, although unrecorded immune exposures were likely present. The donor tested CMV seropositive, placing the donor among the 250 to 300 seropositive members of the cohort. Every donor gave a peripheral blood sample, and the peripheral blood mononuclear cells from that sample were used for TCR beta sequencing. Genomic DNA was extracted from the blood cell samples with the Qiagen DNeasy Blood Extraction Kit. V is cut back by 1 base and J by 14 bases, with 8 bases in the junction unmatched. From the cysteine up to the phenylalanine, the CDR3 has a length of 13 residues. The CDR3 DNA has 39 bases and is translated from base 1. The germline V gene (reference sequence) gives CDR1 as GTSNPN and CDR2 as SVGIG.

The sequence is built from TRBV30 and TRBJ1-6, with TRBD1 identical over 7 junction bases. This clonotype originated in a man aged 18 to 30 in good health and CMV-seropositive. Specimen: PBMCs. The DNA sequence is TGTGCCTGGAGTGCACAGGGGAGTGAGGCCCTCCACTTT. It codes for CAWSAQGSEALHF.